This TCR beta chain came from a study of cytomegalovirus exposure and HLA in healthy donors. General study findings and limits: Some TCR beta chains (around 180 of them) were listed as cytomegalovirus-associated.

Sequencing was performed with immunoSEQ multiplex PCR; in TCRdb, only in-frame clones are kept and a portion is missing. Of some 340,000 clones listed, around 90% were seen once; the top ten hold about 1.2%. This clone was seen a single time. Its antigen is unknown. The sequencing input was PBMCs. The sequence was obtained from a woman in her twenties or thirties in good health and CMV-seropositive.

The CDR3: CASSLGQGGIRGSGYTF. The CDR3 nucleotides read TGCGCCAGCAGCTTGGGACAGGGGGGAATAAGAGGATCCGGCTACACCTTC. This sequence joins TRBV5-1 and TRBJ1-2; 9 positions agree with TRBD1. Germline loops: CDR1 SGHRS, CDR2 YFSETQ. The CDR3 contains 17 residues. V was clipped by 0 bases and J by 8 bases; unmatched bases: 14.